The TCR beta chain described here comes from a study of cytomegalovirus exposure and HLA in healthy donors. Libraries were prepared by immunoSEQ multiplex PCR; TCRdb keeps only in-frame clonotypes and omits some of them. The sample records about 130,000 clones, just under 90% being singletons. The study's findings and limits: The CMV antigen specificity of a few CMV-associated chains was confirmed through in vitro analysis.

V lost 3 bases, J lost 7 bases, and 5 bases stayed unmatched. Germline loops: CDR1 SGHNT, CDR2 YYREEE (reference sequence). The CDR3 is 13 amino acids. To note about this clone: The antigen is not known.

Sample: PBMCs. This clonotype was sampled from a woman in her 30s in good health and CMV-seropositive. J is TRBJ1-2 and V is TRBV5-4; 8 nucleotides line up with TRBD1. In nucleotides, the CDR3 is TGTGCCAGCAGCTGGACAGGGTTCGGTGGCTACACCTTC. Translated, it gives CASSWTGFGGYTF.